Below, 27 T cell receptor beta chains from the same sample are listed, as sequenced in a study of T cells after yellow fever vaccination. TCRdb analysed the 5' RACE reads with MiXCR anew, one entry per CDR3 protein. This repertoire shows roughly 320,000 distinct CDR3 sequences, about 10% found once; its top ten account for over 3%. Sequenced here: CD4+ T cells sorted from PBMCs, sampled 45 days after the yellow fever booster vaccination. These receptor sequences come from a young man who received the YFV17D yellow fever vaccine.

This sequence joins TRBV2 and TRBJ1-4; no clear D. The germline gives CDR1 SNHLY, CDR2 FYNNEI. The ends were cut back, 6 bases at V and 3 bases at J, with 14 bases in the middle. The CDR3 extends over 15 amino acids. The CDR3 spells CASSSDAAPNEKLFF. DNA of the CDR3: TGTGCCAGCAGCTCTGACGCCGCTCCTAATGAAAAACTGTTTTTT. The variable domain in full, completed from reference TRBV2 and TRBJ1-4, reads EPEVTQTPSHQVTQMGQEVILRCVPISNHLYFYWYRQILGQKVEFLVSFYNNEISEKSEIFDDQFSVERPDGSNFTLKIRSTKLEDSAMYFCASSSDAAPNEKLFFGSGTQLSVL.

The CDR3: CASSQSSLGTQYF. Written as DNA, the CDR3 is TGTGCCAGCAGCCAATCATCCTTAGGGACCCAGTACTTC. This rearrangement joins TRBV3-1 to TRBJ2-5, with no clear D. V was pared by 2 bases and J by 7 bases, with 11 bases between. Germline V gene lookup returns CDR1 LGHDT and CDR2 YNNKEL (reference sequence). CDR3 length equals 13 residues.

A few counts support this clonotype. J is TRBJ2-4 and V is TRBV6-2 or TRBV6-3; 7 bases match TRBD1. Germline-derived CDR1 and CDR2 are MNHEY and SVGEGT. J gave up 3 bases and V 4 bases, and 6 bases lay outside the gene matches. The length of the CDR3 is 15 residues. The CDR3 sequence: CASSSTQGVKNIQYF. Here the CDR3 DNA reads TGTGCCAGCAGTTCTACGCAGGGGGTCAAAAACATTCAGTACTTC.

This clonotype was seen more than once but under ten times. V gene TRBV20-1 combines with J gene TRBJ2-7, with 8 nucleotides matching TRBD1. The CDR3 extends over 15 amino acids. Per germline, CDR1 DFQATT and CDR2 SNEGSKA (reference sequence). After removal of 3 bases from V and 3 bases from J, the junction contained 10 bases not matched to a gene. The DNA of the CDR3 is TGCAGTGCTAGGCCCCCGGACAGGGCTTACTACGAGCAGTACTTC. Protein sequence: CSARPPDRAYYEQYF.

This clonotype was detected many times. V is TRBV12-3 or TRBV12-4 and J is TRBJ1-5; unclear D gene. With 1 base removed from V and 3 bases from J, the gap between germline ends came to 4 bases. The CDR3 is 13 residues long. CDR3 DNA: TGTGCCAGCAGTTTAGGGCTCAATCAGCCCCAGCATTTT. Translation: CASSLGLNQPQHF.

This clonotype has a count of ten or more. J is TRBJ2-7 and V is TRBV30; possibly TRBD1 or TRBD2 for D (6 bases each). Germline CDR1 is GTSNPN and CDR2 is SVGIG (reference sequence). Trimming left V 0 bases short and J 5 bases short, with 14 bases between. The CDR3 length is 14 residues. The CDR3 DNA follows: TGTGCCTGGAGTGTAAACCTGAGGGGGGACGAGCAGTACTTC. Residues: CAWSVNLRGDEQYF.

This clonotype has more than one count but fewer than ten. This rearrangement joins TRBV7-9 to TRBJ2-5; 9 bases fit TRBD2. There are 15 residues in the CDR3. Germline V CDR1 and CDR2: SEHNR, FQNEAQ (reference sequence). V trimming: 1 base; J trimming: 2 bases; junction bases outside the gene matches: 2. CDR3 bases: TGTGCCAGCAGCTTAGTCCTAGCGGGGCAAGAGACCCAGTACTTC. This encodes CASSLVLAGQETQYF.

This clonotype was counted ten times or more. V and J are TRBV12-3 or TRBV12-4 and TRBJ1-2, with 7 nucleotides matching TRBD1. Trimming took 2 bases from V and 9 from J; bases not matched to a gene: 3. This CDR3 has 12 amino acids. CDR3 bases: TGTGCCAGCAGTTTAAACAGGGGAAGCTACACCTTC. The encoded protein is CASSLNRGSYTF.

This chain joins TRBV6-5 and TRBJ2-2, with 10 positions matching TRBD1. CDR1 MNHEY and CDR2 SVGAGI come from the germline V gene. The CDR3 extends over 17 amino acids. V was pared by 5 bases and J by 4 bases, with 10 bases of the junction left unmatched. The CDR3 nucleotides are TGTGCCAGCAGTAGGCTTAGGACAGGGGGAACCACCGGGGAGCTGTTTTTT. Translated: CASSRLRTGGTTGELFF.

The table lists this clonotype with a few counts. The chain is built from TRBV10-3 and TRBJ2-5; D gene uncertain. Trimming took 8 bases from V and 2 from J, leaving 9 bases between them. The germline V gene has CDR1 ENHRY and CDR2 SYGVKD. This CDR3 comprises 12 residues. The CDR3 nucleotides are TGTGCCATCGGTACCGCACAAGAGACCCAGTACTTC. Its protein product is CAIGTAQETQYF.

The gene calls are TRBV6-5 and TRBJ2-7; D may match TRBD1 or TRBD2 (5 bases each). The CDR3 has 16 residues. V lost 3 bases, J lost 2 bases, and 17 bases lay in between. In germline, CDR1 is MNHEY, CDR2 SVGAGI. DNA of the CDR3: TGTGCCAGCAGTTATGGCGAGATGGGGGAGCCCTACGAGCAGTACTTC. It is translated as CASSYGEMGEPYEQYF.

The chain couples TRBV7-6 to TRBJ2-7; 10 bases map to TRBD2. This CDR3 is built from 14 residues. J gave up 2 bases and V 8 bases, and 6 bases lay outside the gene matches. Germline V gene sequence: CDR1 SGHVS, CDR2 FNYEAQ. The CDR3 region is CASSKLAGTYEQYF. The CDR3 DNA reads TGTGCCAGCTCTAAACTAGCGGGGACCTACGAGCAGTACTTC.

This clonotype was recorded a few times. This chain uses TRBV6-1 with TRBJ2-2; TRBD2 aligns across 11 bases. The CDR3 totals 16 residues. The J segment lost 1 base and the V segment lost 4 bases, leaving 2 bases of the junction unmatched. Per germline, CDR1 MNHNS and CDR2 SASEGT. The CDR3 reads CASSVGLAVNTGELFF. For the CDR3, the DNA is TGTGCCAGCAGTGTGGGACTAGCGGTGAACACCGGGGAGCTGTTTTTT.

V and J are TRBV12-3 or TRBV12-4 and TRBJ2-2, with unresolved D. This CDR3 contains 14 residues. V was shortened by 3 bases and J by 5 bases, with 10 bases between the two germline ends. The CDR3 DNA sequence: TGTGCCAGCAGTTTCCAGATTAGTACCGGGGAGCTGTTTTTT. Its translation is CASSFQISTGELFF.

J is TRBJ1-2 and V is TRBV7-2; no reliable D call. CDR3 length: 15 residues. The V gene's germline CDR1 is SGHTA and CDR2 FQGNSA. V dropped 4 bases and J dropped 4 bases, with 16 bases sitting between them. Written as DNA, the CDR3 is TGTGCCAGCAGCTCCACGCCGGGGATCGCCTATGGCTACACCTTC. It encodes CASSSTPGIAYGYTF.

The CDR3 is CASRLTRMNTEAFF. In DNA form, the CDR3 reads TGTGCCAGCAGACTCACACGGATGAACACTGAAGCTTTCTTT. The chain combines TRBV6-5 with TRBJ1-1; D unclear. The germline V gene has CDR1 MNHEY and CDR2 SVGAGI. Trimming cost V 6 bases and J 0 bases, with 11 bases left between them. The CDR3 is made up of 14 amino acids.

CDR3 coding DNA: TGCAGTGCTCAAATGGCAGGAGGAAAGAACACCGGGGAGCTGTTTTTT. Its protein product is CSAQMAGGKNTGELFF. V and J are TRBV20-1 and TRBJ2-2; weak D call: TRBD2 (5 bases). The V and J ends lost 5 bases and 1 base respectively, with 17 bases between them. CDR1 is DFQATT, CDR2 SNEGSKA, per germline (reference sequence). This CDR3 spans 16 amino acids.

This clonotype has more than one count but fewer than ten. The V call is TRBV5-1, the J call TRBJ2-3, with 8 bases fitting TRBD2. V trimming: 2 bases; J trimming: 2 bases; junction bases outside the gene matches: 4. The CDR3 length is 15 residues. CDR1 SGHRS and CDR2 YFSETQ come from the germline V gene. The CDR3: CASSFRSGITDTQYF. Here the CDR3 DNA reads TGCGCCAGCAGCTTTCGTAGCGGGATCACAGATACGCAGTATTTT.

The V call is TRBV10-3, the J call TRBJ1-2; maybe TRBD1 (5 bases). The germline CDR1 and CDR2 sequences are ENHRY and SYGVKD. CDR3 length equals 14 residues. V shed 0 bases and J shed 2 bases, with 7 bases lying between them. CDR3 DNA sequence: TGTGCCATCAGTGAGTCGGAGGGGAACTATGGCTACACCTTC. It translates to CAISESEGNYGYTF.

This chain joins TRBV6-4 and TRBJ2-7, with D uncertain. The CDR3 has 13 amino acids. With 0 bases removed from V and 8 bases from J, the gap between germline ends came to 11 bases. Per the germline V gene, CDR1 is MRHNA and CDR2 is SNTAGT. The CDR3 reads CASSDSGKGQQYF. The CDR3 nucleotides are TGTGCCAGCAGTGACTCTGGGAAGGGTCAGCAGTACTTC.

V is TRBV9 and J is TRBJ2-7, with TRBD1 matching over 8 bases. The length of the CDR3 is 13 residues. After removal of 4 bases from V and 5 bases from J, the junction contained 5 bases not matched to a gene. CDR1 and CDR2 from the germline V gene are SGDLS and YYNGEE. CDR3: CASSRATGDEQYF. The CDR3 DNA is TGTGCCAGCAGCCGGGCGACAGGGGACGAGCAGTACTTC.

This clonotype was found a few times. V is TRBV20-1 and J is TRBJ2-3, with TRBD2 matching over 14 bases. Germline CDR1 is DFQATT and CDR2 is SNEGSKA (reference sequence). V trimming: 4 bases; J trimming: 10 bases; junction bases outside the gene matches: 13. CDR3 size: 16 residues. CDR3 loop: CSATPTSGGALGAQYF. The CDR3 coding sequence is TGCAGTGCTACCCCGACTAGCGGGGGGGCCCTTGGTGCGCAGTATTTT.

This rearrangement joins TRBV5-1 to TRBJ2-2; D gene uncertain. The germline V gene encodes CDR1 SGHRS and CDR2 YFSETQ. The CDR3 contains 15 residues. V gave up 0 bases and J gave up 0 bases, with 6 bases separating them. CDR3 amino acids: CASSLAGPNTGELFF. The CDR3 DNA follows: TGCGCCAGCAGCTTGGCCGGCCCGAACACCGGGGAGCTGTTTTTT.

This clonotype was seen many times. CDR3: CASSQSDFYNEQFF. CDR3 bases: TGTGCCAGCAGTCAGTCCGACTTCTACAATGAGCAGTTCTTC. The V gene is TRBV25-1, the J gene TRBJ2-1; D ambiguous. This CDR3 contains 14 residues. The V end was cut by 5 bases, the J end by 3 bases, with 11 bases between. Germline lookup yields CDR1 MGHDK and CDR2 SYGVNS.

This clonotype was seen a handful of times. This CDR3 reads CSALDRVAKNIQYF. CDR3 coding DNA: TGCAGTGCCCTGGACAGGGTAGCCAAAAACATTCAGTACTTC. This chain links TRBV20-1 with TRBJ2-4, with 8 bases identical to TRBD1. Germline trimming cut 6 bases from V and 0 bases from J; bases unmatched to any gene: 4. This CDR3 spans 14 amino acids. The V gene's germline CDR1 is DFQATT and CDR2 SNEGSKA (reference sequence).

This sequence joins TRBV7-3 and TRBJ2-5; 13 bases map to TRBD2. CDR1 and CDR2 from the germline V gene are SGHTA and FQGTGA. This CDR3 contains 16 residues. V lost 3 bases and J lost 5; bases outside the gene matches: 6. For the CDR3, the DNA is TGTGCCAGCAGCTTGGGGGGACTAGCGGGGACGGAGACCCAGTACTTC. Its protein is CASSLGGLAGTETQYF.

This clonotype was seen a handful of times. This chain links TRBV12-3 or TRBV12-4 with TRBJ2-1; D may be TRBD1 (5 bases). CDR3 length: 16 amino acids. Trimming pared 5 bases from V and 0 bases from J, leaving 14 bases between. The CDR3, as DNA: TGTGCCAGCAGTAAAACAGGTCAGAGCTCCTACAATGAGCAGTTCTTC. It specifies CASSKTGQSSYNEQFF.